The 30 T cell receptor beta chains below all came from one sample that was sequenced in a study of shared clonotypes between healthy human individuals. Profiled with immunoSEQ multiplex PCR; TCRdb holds only in-frame clones, not every one. There are about 700,000 clones in the sample; roughly nine tenths occur only once, and approximately 24% lies in the top ten. Naive CD8 cells comprised CD45RO-negative, CCR7-positively selected cells, excluding terminally differentiated effector memory CD45RA+ cells. What was sequenced was naive CD8+ T cells sorted from blood. Receptor source: a man in his thirties or forties in good health.

CDR3 in amino acids: CASSLGLSGGGPRETQYF. CDR3 sequence (DNA): TGTGCCAGCAGCTTAGGATTGTCCGGTGGGGGGCCTAGGGAGACCCAGTACTTC. The genes are TRBV11-2 and TRBJ2-5; either TRBD1 or TRBD2 may supply D (6 bases each). CDR3 length: 18 residues. The germline gives CDR1 SGHAT, CDR2 FQNNGV. V lost 1 base to trimming and J lost 5 bases, with 23 bases between them.

The chain uses TRBV7-8 and TRBJ2-3; D is undetermined. This CDR3 is built from 12 residues. In germline, CDR1 is SGHVS, CDR2 FQNEAQ. V lost 7 bases and J lost 7, with 12 bases in between. The CDR3 nucleotides are TGTGCCAGCACCCTGCTGCAAAATACGCAGTATTTT. The encoded protein is CASTLLQNTQYF.

V gene TRBV10-3 combines with J gene TRBJ2-5, with TRBD1 as a possible D gene (6 bases). Trimming cost V 3 bases and J 4 bases, with 12 bases left between them. CDR1 ENHRY and CDR2 SYGVKD come from the germline V gene. The CDR3 has 14 amino acids. CDR3 bases: TGTGCCATCAGTGACCAGGGGACCGGAGAGACCCAGTACTTC. It specifies CAISDQGTGETQYF.

The rearrangement links TRBV6-1 to TRBJ1-5; tentative D call: TRBD1 (5 bases). The CDR3 totals 17 residues. Trimming took off 4 bases at V and 0 bases at J, with 16 bases between the two ends. The germline V gene has CDR1 MNHNS and CDR2 SASEGT. The CDR3 reads CASSGPLAGISNQPQHF. Written as DNA, the CDR3 is TGTGCCAGCAGTGGACCCCTGGCAGGGATTAGCAATCAGCCCCAGCATTTT.

This sequence joins TRBV2 and TRBJ2-3; D possibly corresponds to TRBD2 (6 bases). V was pared by 2 bases and J by 0 bases, with 15 bases between. This CDR3 region has 17 residues. Germline V gene sequence: CDR1 SNHLY, CDR2 FYNNEI. As DNA, the CDR3 is TGTGCCAGCAGTGAATTTTTCGTGGGAGGCAGCACAGATACGCAGTATTTT. It codes for CASSEFFVGGSTDTQYF. Supplemented by reference TRBV2 and TRBJ2-3, the full variable domain reads EPEVTQTPSHQVTQMGQEVILRCVPISNHLYFYWYRQILGQKVEFLVSFYNNEISEKSEIFDDQFSVERPDGSNFTLKIRSTKLEDSAMYFCASSEFFVGGSTDTQYFGPGTRLTVL.

The chain uses TRBV6-5 and TRBJ1-5; D uncertain. The CDR3 has 14 residues. CDR1 and CDR2 (germline): MNHEY, SVGAGI. Trimming removed 7 bases at V and 2 bases at J, with 12 bases between. The CDR3 sequence: CASKRGAGNQPQHF. In DNA form, the CDR3 reads TGTGCCAGCAAAAGAGGAGCGGGCAATCAGCCCCAGCATTTT.

The V call is TRBV29-1, the J call TRBJ1-1, with D perhaps TRBD1 (5 bases). This CDR3 has 12 amino acids. Germline V gene data show CDR1 as SQVTM and CDR2 as ANQGSEA. Deletions cut 2 bases from V and 1 base from J, with 5 bases between. The CDR3 protein is CSVERGNTEAFF. In DNA form, the CDR3 reads TGCAGCGTTGAAAGGGGGAACACTGAAGCTTTCTTT.

The gene calls are TRBV4-1 and TRBJ2-5; 13 positions match TRBD2. The CDR3 length is 16 residues. Germline V gene data show CDR1 as MGHRA and CDR2 as YSYEKL. Unmatched junction bases numbered 3, after V lost 2 bases and J lost 3 bases. Written as DNA, the CDR3 is TGCGCCAGCAGCCAACTCACTAGCGGGAGGGAAGAGACCCAGTACTTC. The encoded protein is CASSQLTSGREETQYF.

The chain links TRBV27 to TRBJ2-7, with 7 bases lining up with TRBD1. This CDR3 comprises 14 residues. Germline lookup yields CDR1 MNHEY and CDR2 SMNVEV (reference sequence). With V trimmed by 6 bases and J by 4 bases, 9 bases remained unmatched. CDR3 sequence reads: CASSPTGVGYEQYF. Here the CDR3 DNA reads TGTGCCAGCAGCCCAACAGGGGTCGGGTACGAGCAGTACTTC.

V is TRBV5-8 and J is TRBJ2-1; 10 bases are a match to TRBD1. Germline loops: CDR1 SGHTS, CDR2 YDEGEE. J lost 8 bases, V lost 0 bases, and 8 bases had no gene match. This CDR3 comprises 16 residues. The DNA of the CDR3 is TGTGCCAGCAGCTTGGCCGGGACAGGGGAGGGGGATGAGCAGTTCTTC. It specifies CASSLAGTGEGDEQFF.

This chain joins TRBV4-3 and TRBJ1-5; weak D call: TRBD1 (5 bases). V was trimmed by 3 bases and J by 7 bases, leaving 13 bases between them. Germline values: CDR1 LGHNA, CDR2 YSLEER. This CDR3 spans 14 amino acids. CDR3 region: CASSHIRGVQPQHF. DNA of the CDR3: TGCGCCAGCAGCCACATCCGAGGGGTCCAGCCCCAGCATTTT.

The V and J genes are TRBV27 and TRBJ2-5; D unresolved. This CDR3 spans 15 amino acids. Looked up from germline, CDR1 is MNHEY and CDR2 is SMNVEV (reference sequence). V dropped 6 bases and J dropped 2 bases, with 16 bases sitting between them. The CDR3 nucleotides read TGTGCCAGCAGCCCCAGAGCGAGTTTACAAGAGACCCAGTACTTC. It specifies CASSPRASLQETQYF.

The genes are TRBV5-1 and TRBJ2-7, with D possibly matching TRBD1 (6 bases). Germline lookup yields CDR1 SGHRS and CDR2 YFSETQ. The CDR3 sequence is 12 residues long. V was pared by 5 bases and J by 9 bases, with 15 bases between. CDR3 protein: CASRPDQGWQYF. DNA for the CDR3: TGCGCCAGCAGGCCAGACCAGGGGTGGCAGTACTTC.

V gene TRBV28 combines with J gene TRBJ2-7; D might be TRBD1 or TRBD2, each matching 5 bases. Trimming pared 4 bases from V and 2 bases from J, leaving 12 bases between. Germline CDR1 reads MDHEN; CDR2 reads SYDVKM. The CDR3 runs to 14 residues. DNA for the CDR3: TGTGCCAGCAGTTGGTATGGGGGAACCTACGAGCAGTACTTC. Amino acids: CASSWYGGTYEQYF.

The rearrangement links TRBV19 to TRBJ2-2, with TRBD1 as a possible D gene (5 bases). The CDR3 extends over 14 amino acids. V lost 4 bases and J 2 bases, leaving 8 bases between the germline ends. Germline V lookup: CDR1 LNHDA, CDR2 SQIVND (reference sequence). CDR3 in amino acids: CASSTGINTGELFF. As DNA, the CDR3 is TGTGCCAGTAGTACAGGGATAAACACCGGGGAGCTGTTTTTT.

This chain connects TRBV7-9 to TRBJ1-1; a possible D gene is TRBD1 (6 bases). The CDR3 extends over 13 amino acids. V was cut by 5 bases and J by 8 bases, with 15 bases left in between. Germline lookup yields CDR1 SEHNR and CDR2 FQNEAQ (reference sequence). CDR3 sequence reads: CASSGKTGTEAFF. The CDR3 DNA reads as TGTGCCAGCAGCGGCAAAACCGGGACAGAAGCTTTCTTT.

As DNA, the CDR3 is TGCAGCGTTGAGGGGACTATCGAAACGGAAGAGACCCAGTACTTC. It is translated as CSVEGTIETEETQYF. The V and J genes are TRBV29-1 and TRBJ2-5, with 7 bases identical to TRBD2. J lost 3 bases, V lost 3 bases, and 10 bases had no gene match. The CDR3 consists of 15 residues. Per the germline V gene, CDR1 is SQVTM and CDR2 is ANQGSEA.

The CDR3 here is CATGSGSIEYEQYF. Here the CDR3 DNA reads TGTGCCACCGGTAGCGGGAGTATTGAGTACGAGCAGTACTTC. V gene TRBV25-1 combines with J gene TRBJ2-7, with TRBD2 identical over 9 bases. The CDR3 sequence is 14 residues long. V lost 10 bases and J lost 4; bases outside the gene matches: 11. Germline V gene sequence: CDR1 MGHDK, CDR2 SYGVNS.

This clone was recorded only once. This rearrangement joins TRBV28 to TRBJ2-3, with D uncertain. Trimming left V 6 bases short and J 3 bases short, with 13 bases between. CDR1 MDHEN and CDR2 SYDVKM come from the germline V gene. The CDR3 sequence is 14 residues long. The CDR3 DNA follows: TGTGCCAGCAGCGTCATAGGCGAGACAGATACGCAGTATTTT. Its protein product is CASSVIGETDTQYF.

Turning to this clone: Other DNA sequences in this sample translate to the same CDR3. The V gene is TRBV10-2, the J gene TRBJ2-7; no reliable D call. The CDR3 has 12 amino acids. The germline gives CDR1 WSHSY, CDR2 SAAADI. Trimming took off 0 bases at V and 4 bases at J, with 4 bases between the two ends. CDR3 bases: TGCGCCAGCAGTGAGTCGACTTACGAGCAGTACTTC. Residues: CASSESTYEQYF.

This clone appeared once. The chain couples TRBV9 to TRBJ2-7; D is undetermined. Germline V gives CDR1 SGDLS, CDR2 YYNGEE. The CDR3 contains 13 residues. V gave up 4 bases and J gave up 6 bases, with 14 bases separating them. As DNA, the CDR3 is TGTGCCAGCAGCTCCGATCGGTCCCTCGAGCAGTACTTC. The encoded protein is CASSSDRSLEQYF.

The chain joins TRBV7-8 to TRBJ2-4; D gene ambiguous. The V gene lost 1 base and the J gene lost 4 bases, with 11 bases spanning the gap. The CDR3 runs 15 residues. The germline V gene has CDR1 SGHVS and CDR2 FQNEAQ. This CDR3 is CASSLVAGSKNIQYF. The CDR3 DNA reads TGTGCCAGCAGCTTAGTCGCTGGGTCTAAAAACATTCAGTACTTC.

This chain uses TRBV30 with TRBJ1-5; 7 nucleotides match TRBD1. The CDR3 spans 15 residues. V lost 1 base to trimming and J lost 1 base; unmatched junction nucleotides: 4. Germline V gene data show CDR1 as GTSNPN and CDR2 as SVGIG (reference sequence). This CDR3 reads CAWSAGGASNQPQHF. DNA for the CDR3: TGTGCCTGGAGTGCAGGGGGTGCGAGCAATCAGCCCCAGCATTTT.

The genes are TRBV28 and TRBJ1-1, with a tentative D call TRBD1 (6 bases). Trimming pared 4 bases from V and 4 bases from J, leaving 19 bases between. Per the germline V gene, CDR1 is MDHEN and CDR2 is SYDVKM. This CDR3 has 16 residues. The CDR3, as DNA: TGTGCCAGCAGTTCGCCGACCGGGGGGGGCGGCACTGAAGCTTTCTTT. This translates into CASSSPTGGGGTEAFF.

In DNA, the CDR3 is TGTGCCAGCAGCTTCGGGGGAGCCTCCTACGAGCAGTACTTC. This translates into CASSFGGASYEQYF. The chain carries TRBV11-2 and TRBJ2-7, with D possibly being TRBD2 (6 bases). Per the germline V gene, CDR1 is SGHAT and CDR2 is FQNNGV. The length of the CDR3 is 14 residues. V was shortened by 3 bases and J by 0 bases, with 9 bases between the two germline ends.

About this clone itself: The sample contains more than one DNA sequence encoding this CDR3. This rearrangement joins TRBV5-1 to TRBJ1-1; maybe TRBD1 (5 bases). Looked up from germline, CDR1 is SGHRS and CDR2 is YFSETQ. The CDR3 length is 13 residues. V lost 2 bases and J 0 bases, leaving 5 bases between the germline ends. The DNA of the CDR3 is TGCGCCAGCAGCTTAGGGGTGAACACTGAAGCTTTCTTT. It codes for CASSLGVNTEAFF.

This chain uses TRBV6-5 with TRBJ2-5; D remains unclear. Trimming took off 6 bases at V and 4 bases at J, with 12 bases between the two ends. Germline V CDR1 and CDR2: MNHEY, SVGAGI. The CDR3 runs 13 residues. The CDR3 spells CASRIGSVETQYF. The DNA of the CDR3 is TGTGCCAGCAGAATTGGGTCGGTAGAGACCCAGTACTTC.

The V gene is TRBV28, the J gene TRBJ2-3; D is uncertain. The V end lost 4 bases, the J end lost 0 bases, and 5 bases lay between the germline ends. CDR3 length: 13 residues. Germline V gene lookup returns CDR1 MDHEN and CDR2 SYDVKM. The CDR3 protein is CASSYRSTDTQYF. The CDR3 DNA sequence: TGTGCCAGCAGTTATCGAAGCACAGATACGCAGTATTTT.

The gene calls are TRBV19 and TRBJ2-7; 7 bases line up with TRBD2. Germline CDR1 LNHDA, CDR2 SQIVND (reference sequence). V shed 2 bases, J shed 3 bases, and the junction held 7 bases outside the gene matches. This CDR3 is built from 15 residues. The CDR3: CASSISLAEVYEQYF. CDR3 in DNA: TGTGCCAGTAGTATAAGTCTAGCGGAGGTCTACGAGCAGTACTTC.

The CDR3 nucleotides read TGTGCCAGCAGGGAGCGGGAGGTGGGGCACGAGCAGTACTTC. Translated, it gives CASREREVGHEQYF. This chain connects TRBV27 to TRBJ2-7; 9 bases align to TRBD2. Germline values: CDR1 MNHEY, CDR2 SMNVEV (reference sequence). The length of the CDR3 is 14 residues. With 6 bases clipped from V and 5 bases from J, the junction kept 8 bases outside the gene matches.